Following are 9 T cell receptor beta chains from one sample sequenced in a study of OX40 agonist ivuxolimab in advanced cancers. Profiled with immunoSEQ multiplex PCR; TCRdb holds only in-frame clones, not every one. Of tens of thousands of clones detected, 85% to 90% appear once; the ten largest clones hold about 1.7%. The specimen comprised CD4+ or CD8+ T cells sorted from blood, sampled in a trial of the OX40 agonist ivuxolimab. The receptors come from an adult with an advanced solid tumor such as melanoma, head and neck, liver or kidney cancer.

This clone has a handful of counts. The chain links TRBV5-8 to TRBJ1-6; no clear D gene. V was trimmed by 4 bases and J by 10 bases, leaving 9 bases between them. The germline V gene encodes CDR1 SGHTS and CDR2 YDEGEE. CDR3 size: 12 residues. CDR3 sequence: CASSRLESPLHF. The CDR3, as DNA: TGTGCCAGCAGCCGCCTGGAGTCACCCCTCCACTTT.

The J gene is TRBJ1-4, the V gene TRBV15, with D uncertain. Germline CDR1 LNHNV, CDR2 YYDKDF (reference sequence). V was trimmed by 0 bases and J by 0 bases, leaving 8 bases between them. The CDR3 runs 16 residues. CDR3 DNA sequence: TGTGCCACCAGCAGAGATCTGGTCTCAACTAATGAAAAACTGTTTTTT. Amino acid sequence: CATSRDLVSTNEKLFF.

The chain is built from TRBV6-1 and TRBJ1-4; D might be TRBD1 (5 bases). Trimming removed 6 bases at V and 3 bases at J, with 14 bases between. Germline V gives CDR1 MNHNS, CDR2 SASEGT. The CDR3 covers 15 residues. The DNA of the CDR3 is TGTGCCAGCAGCGAACCCGGGACCCCTAATGAAAAACTGTTTTTT. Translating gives CASSEPGTPNEKLFF.

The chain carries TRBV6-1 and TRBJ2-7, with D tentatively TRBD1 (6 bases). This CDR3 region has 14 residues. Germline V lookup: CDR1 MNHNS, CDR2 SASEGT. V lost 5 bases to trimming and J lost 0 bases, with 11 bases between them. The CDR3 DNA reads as TGTGCCAGCAGTAGGACAGTCAGCTCCTACGAGCAGTACGTC. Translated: CASSRTVSSYEQYV.

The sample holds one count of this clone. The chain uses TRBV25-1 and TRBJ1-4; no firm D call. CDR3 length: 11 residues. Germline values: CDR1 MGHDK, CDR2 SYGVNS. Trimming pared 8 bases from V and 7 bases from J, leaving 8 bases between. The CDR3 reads CASAQIEKLFF. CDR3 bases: TGTGCCAGCGCTCAGATTGAAAAACTGTTTTTT.

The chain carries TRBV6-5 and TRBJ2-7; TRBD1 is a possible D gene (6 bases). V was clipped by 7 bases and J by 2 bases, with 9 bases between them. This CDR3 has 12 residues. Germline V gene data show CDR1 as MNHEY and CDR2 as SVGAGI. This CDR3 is CASKGQTYEQYF. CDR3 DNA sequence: TGTGCCAGCAAAGGACAGACCTACGAGCAGTACTTC.

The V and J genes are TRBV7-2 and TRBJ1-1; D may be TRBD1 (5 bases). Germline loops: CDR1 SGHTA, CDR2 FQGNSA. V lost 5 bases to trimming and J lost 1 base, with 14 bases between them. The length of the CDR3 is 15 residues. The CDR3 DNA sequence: TGTGCCAGCAGCCCACAAGGGACGGCGAACACTGAAGCTTTCTTT. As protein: CASSPQGTANTEAFF.

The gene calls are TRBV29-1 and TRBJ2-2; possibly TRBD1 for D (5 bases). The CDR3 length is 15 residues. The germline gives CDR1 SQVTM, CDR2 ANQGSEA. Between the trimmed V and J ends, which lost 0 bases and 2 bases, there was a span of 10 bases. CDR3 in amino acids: CSVEEPGINTGELFF. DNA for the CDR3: TGCAGCGTTGAAGAGCCAGGGATAAACACCGGGGAGCTGTTTTTT.

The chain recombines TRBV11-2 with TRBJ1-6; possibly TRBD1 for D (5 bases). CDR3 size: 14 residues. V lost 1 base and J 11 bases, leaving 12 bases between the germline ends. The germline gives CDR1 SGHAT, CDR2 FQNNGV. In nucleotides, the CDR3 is TGTGCCAGCAGCTTAGGGTTCAGGGCCCCACCCCTCCACTTT. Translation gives CASSLGFRAPPLHF.